These T cell receptor beta chains were read from a single sample in a study of CD8 T cells in ankylosing spondylitis. TCRdb itself ran the 5' RACE reads through MiXCR, one entry per CDR3 protein. The table includes 350,000 to 400,000 distinct CDR3 sequences, 20% to 25% detected once. The material sequenced was blood, either unsorted or a sorted T cell fraction (not recorded which). These receptor sequences come from a male donor with ankylosing spondylitis or in good health (not recorded which). The CDR3 runs from the conserved cysteine through the conserved F or W. D genes are given only for firm matches. Size is omitted from some rows. Given values are once, few, many or a class for expanded clones.

>TRBJ1-2|NA|few|TRBV12-3/TRBV12-4
TGTGCCATCCGTGCGGTTTATGGCTACACCTTC
CAIRAVYGYTF
>TRBJ1-3|NA|few|TRBV6-1
TGTGCCAGCTATGAAAACTCTGGAAACACCATATATTTT
CASYENSGNTIYF
>TRBJ2-1|TRBD1|few|TRBV15
TGTGCCACCAACGACAGGGCCTACAATGAGCAGTTCTTC
CATNDRAYNEQFF
>TRBJ2-7|NA|few|TRBV28
TGTGCCAGCAGTTGGACGGCGTACGAGCAGTACTTC
CASSWTAYEQYF
>TRBJ2-5|TRBD2|few|TRBV12-3/TRBV12-4
TGTGCCAGCAGACCATTTCTAGCGGGGGGCTTGGAGACCCAGTACTTC
CASRPFLAGGLETQYF
>TRBJ2-7|NA|NA|TRBV3-1
TGTGCCAGCAGCCACCCGGAGTCCTACGAGCAGTACTTC
CASSHPESYEQYF
>TRBJ2-1|NA|NA|TRBV30
TGTGCCTGGAGTATGTCGGTAGCCCACAATGAGCAGTTCTTC
CAWSMSVAHNEQFF
>TRBJ2-7|TRBD2|few|TRBV6-2/TRBV6-3
TGTGCCAGCAGTGCCGGGACTAGCGGATTCTACGAGCAGTACTTC
CASSAGTSGFYEQYF
>TRBJ2-7|NA|few|TRBV5-5
TGTGCCAGCAGCCGGAATACGGCCTACGAGCAGTACTTC
CASSRNTAYEQYF
>TRBJ2-7|NA|NA|TRBV20-1
TGCAGTGCTAGAACCCGGTTCGAGCAGTACTTC
CSARTRFEQYF
>TRBJ2-2|NA|few|TRBV28
TGTGCCAGCAGTTTATCTCCCCAAGGGGAGCTGTTTTTT
CASSLSPQGELFF
>TRBJ2-7|NA|few|TRBV12-3/TRBV12-4
TGTGCCAGCAGTTTATGGGCGGAGACCTACGAGCAGTACTTC
CASSLWAETYEQYF
>TRBJ2-1|NA|NA|TRBV20-1
TGCAGTGCTAGAGCCATCGGGAACTCCTACAATGAGCAGTTCTTC
CSARAIGNSYNEQFF
>TRBJ2-2|NA|few|TRBV9
TGTGCCAGCAGCGTATACGGCAGGGTAACCGGGGAGCTGTTTTTT
CASSVYGRVTGELFF
>TRBJ2-2|NA|few|TRBV9
TGTGCCAGCAGCGTGTCCAGCTACACCGGGGAGCTGTTTTTT
CASSVSSYTGELFF
>TRBJ2-2|TRBD2|NA|TRBV2
TGTGCCAGCAGGCTTAGCGGGGAAACCGGGGAGCTGTTTTTT
CASRLSGETGELFF